This T cell receptor beta chain was sequenced for a study of PD-1 blockade in classical Hodgkin lymphoma. Profiling relied on immunoSEQ multiplex PCR, and the TCRdb table lists in-frame clones only, not all of them. The sample has around 7,300 clones; over 70% are singletons. Worth noting for this clone: The antigen remains unidentified.

Study-level findings and limits: Those achieving complete response showed baseline diversity like newly diagnosed patients. Newly diagnosed patients were reported to exhibit reduced baseline TCR diversity relative to healthy donors. CD4+ TCR diversity climbed significantly by C4D1, unlike CD8+ TCR diversity.

Deletions cut 1 base from V and 3 bases from J, with 15 bases between. Germline CDR1 MGHRA, CDR2 YSYEKL. There are 16 residues in the CDR3. Brentuximab vedotin exposure varied among the patients, all of whom had relapsed after autologous stem cell transplantation. The chain recombines TRBV4-1 with TRBJ1-2, with D maybe TRBD1 (5 bases). Sample: peripheral blood mononuclear cells (PBMCs), taken before the second cycle of nivolumab. The TCR sequence derives from a human donor with classical Hodgkin lymphoma. CDR3 amino acids: CASSQGLGGRDYGYTF. CDR3 sequence (DNA): TGCGCCAGCAGCCAAGGCCTGGGGGGGAGAGACTATGGCTACACCTTC.